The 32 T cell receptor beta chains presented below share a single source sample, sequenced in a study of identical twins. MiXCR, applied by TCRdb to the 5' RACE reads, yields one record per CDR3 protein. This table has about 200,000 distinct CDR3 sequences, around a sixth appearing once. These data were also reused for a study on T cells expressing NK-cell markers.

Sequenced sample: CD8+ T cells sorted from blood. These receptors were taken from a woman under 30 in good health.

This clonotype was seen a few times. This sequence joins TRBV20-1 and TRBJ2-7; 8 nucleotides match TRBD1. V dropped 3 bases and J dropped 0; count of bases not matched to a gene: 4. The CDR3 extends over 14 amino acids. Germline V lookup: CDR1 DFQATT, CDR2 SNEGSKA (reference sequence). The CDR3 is CSARDRVISYEQYF. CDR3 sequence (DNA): TGCAGTGCTAGGGACAGGGTAATCTCCTACGAGCAGTACTTC.

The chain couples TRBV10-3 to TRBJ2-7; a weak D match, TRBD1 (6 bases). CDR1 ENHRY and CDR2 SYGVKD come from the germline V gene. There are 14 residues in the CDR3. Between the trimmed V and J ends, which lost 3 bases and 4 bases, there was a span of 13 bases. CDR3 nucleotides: TGTGCCATCAGTGAAGTGGGGGCCTCTTACGAGCAGTACTTC. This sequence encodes CAISEVGASYEQYF.

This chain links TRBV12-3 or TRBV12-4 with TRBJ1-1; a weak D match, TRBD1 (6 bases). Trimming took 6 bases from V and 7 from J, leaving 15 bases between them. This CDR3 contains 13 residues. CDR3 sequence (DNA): TGTGCCAGCAGCCAGGGGACGGGGGGTGAAGCTTTCTTT. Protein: CASSQGTGGEAFF.

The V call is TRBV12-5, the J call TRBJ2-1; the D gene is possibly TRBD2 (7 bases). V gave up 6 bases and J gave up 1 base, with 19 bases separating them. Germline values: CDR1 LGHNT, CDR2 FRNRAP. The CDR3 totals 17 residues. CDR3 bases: TGTGCTAGTGGCCCTCTGTGGGGGGGCAGGTCCTACAATGAGCAGTTCTTC. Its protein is CASGPLWGGRSYNEQFF.

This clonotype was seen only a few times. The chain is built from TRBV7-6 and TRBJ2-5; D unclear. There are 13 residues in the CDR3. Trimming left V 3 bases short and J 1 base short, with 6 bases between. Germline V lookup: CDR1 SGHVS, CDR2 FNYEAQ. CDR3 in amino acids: CASSFALQETQYF. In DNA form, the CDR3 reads TGTGCCAGCAGCTTCGCCCTCCAAGAGACCCAGTACTTC.

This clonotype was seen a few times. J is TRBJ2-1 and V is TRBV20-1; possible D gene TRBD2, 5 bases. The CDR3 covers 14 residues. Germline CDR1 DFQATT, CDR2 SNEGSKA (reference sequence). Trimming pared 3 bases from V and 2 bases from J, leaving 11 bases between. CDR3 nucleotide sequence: TGCAGTGCTAGCCCCAGCGGCCCCTACAATGAGCAGTTCTTC. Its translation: CSASPSGPYNEQFF.

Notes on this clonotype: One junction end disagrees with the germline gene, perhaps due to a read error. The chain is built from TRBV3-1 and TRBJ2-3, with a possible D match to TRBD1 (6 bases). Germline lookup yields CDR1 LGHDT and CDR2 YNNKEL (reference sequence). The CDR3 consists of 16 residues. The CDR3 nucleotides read TGTGCCAGCTGCCAGCTCGTCAGGGGTTCCACAGATACGCAGTATTTT. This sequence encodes CASCQLVRGSTDTQYF.

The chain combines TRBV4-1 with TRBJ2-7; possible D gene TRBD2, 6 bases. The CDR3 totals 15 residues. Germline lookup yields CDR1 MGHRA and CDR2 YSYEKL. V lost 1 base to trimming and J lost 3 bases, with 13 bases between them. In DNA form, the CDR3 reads TGCGCCAGCAGCCAAGTGATAGCGGTCTACTACGAGCAGTACTTC. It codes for CASSQVIAVYYEQYF.

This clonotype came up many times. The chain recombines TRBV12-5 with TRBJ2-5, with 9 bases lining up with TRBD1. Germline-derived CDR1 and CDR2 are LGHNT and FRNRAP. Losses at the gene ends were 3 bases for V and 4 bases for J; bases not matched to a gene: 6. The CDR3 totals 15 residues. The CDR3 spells CASGLKQGAGETQYF. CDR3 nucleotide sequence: TGTGCTAGTGGTTTAAAACAGGGGGCGGGAGAGACCCAGTACTTC.

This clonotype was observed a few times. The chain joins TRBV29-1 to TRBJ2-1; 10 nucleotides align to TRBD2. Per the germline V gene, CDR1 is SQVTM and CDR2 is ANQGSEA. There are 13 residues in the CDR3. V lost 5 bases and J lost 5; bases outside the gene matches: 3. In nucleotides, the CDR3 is TGCAGCGTTCCGCTAGCGGGAGACAATGAGCAGTTCTTC. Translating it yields CSVPLAGDNEQFF.

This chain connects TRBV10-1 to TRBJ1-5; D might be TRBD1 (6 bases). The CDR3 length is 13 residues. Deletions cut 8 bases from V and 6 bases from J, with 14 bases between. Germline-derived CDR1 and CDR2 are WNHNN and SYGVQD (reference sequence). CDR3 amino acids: CASQGRDIQPQHF. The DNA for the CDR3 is TGCGCCAGCCAGGGGAGGGACATTCAGCCCCAGCATTTT.

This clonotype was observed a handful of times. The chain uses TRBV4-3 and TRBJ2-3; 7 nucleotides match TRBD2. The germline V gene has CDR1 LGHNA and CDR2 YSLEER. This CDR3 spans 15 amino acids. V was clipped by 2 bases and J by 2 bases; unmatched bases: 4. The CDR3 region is CASSQSGTTTDTQYF. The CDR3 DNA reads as TGCGCCAGCAGCCAATCCGGGACTACCACAGATACGCAGTATTTT.

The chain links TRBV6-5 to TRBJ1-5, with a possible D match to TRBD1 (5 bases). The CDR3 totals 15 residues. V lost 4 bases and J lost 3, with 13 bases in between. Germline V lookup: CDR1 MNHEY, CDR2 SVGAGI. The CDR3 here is CASSLGAGDNQPQHF. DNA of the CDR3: TGTGCCAGCAGTTTAGGGGCGGGGGACAATCAGCCCCAGCATTTT.

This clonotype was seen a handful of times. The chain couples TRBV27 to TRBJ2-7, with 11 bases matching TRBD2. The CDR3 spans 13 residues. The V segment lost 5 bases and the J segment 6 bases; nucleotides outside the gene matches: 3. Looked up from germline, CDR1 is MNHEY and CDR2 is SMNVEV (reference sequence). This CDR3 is CASSTLAGGEQYF. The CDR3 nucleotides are TGTGCCAGCAGTACCCTAGCGGGGGGCGAGCAGTACTTC.

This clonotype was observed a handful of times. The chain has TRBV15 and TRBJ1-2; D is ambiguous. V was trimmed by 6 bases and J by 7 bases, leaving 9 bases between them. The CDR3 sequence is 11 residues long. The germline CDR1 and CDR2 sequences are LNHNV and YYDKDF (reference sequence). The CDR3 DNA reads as TGTGCCACCAGTCAAAATGGTGGCTACACCTTC. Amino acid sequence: CATSQNGGYTF.

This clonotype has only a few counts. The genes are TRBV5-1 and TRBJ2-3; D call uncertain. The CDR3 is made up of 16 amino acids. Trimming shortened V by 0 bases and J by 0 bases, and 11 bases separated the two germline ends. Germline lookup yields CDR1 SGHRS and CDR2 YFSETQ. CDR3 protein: CASSLVIAASTDTQYF. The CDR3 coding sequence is TGCGCCAGCAGCTTGGTAATCGCCGCGAGCACAGATACGCAGTATTTT.

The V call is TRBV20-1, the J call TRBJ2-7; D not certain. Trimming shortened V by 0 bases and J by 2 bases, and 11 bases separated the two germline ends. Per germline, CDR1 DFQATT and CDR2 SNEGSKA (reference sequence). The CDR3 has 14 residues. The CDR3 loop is CSARDPTGPYEQYF. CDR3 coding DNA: TGCAGTGCTAGAGATCCGACTGGTCCCTACGAGCAGTACTTC.

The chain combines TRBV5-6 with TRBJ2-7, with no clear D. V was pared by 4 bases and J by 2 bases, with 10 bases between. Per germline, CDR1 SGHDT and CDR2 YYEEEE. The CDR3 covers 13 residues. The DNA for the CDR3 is TGTGCCAGCAGCACGGACCACACCTACGAGCAGTACTTC. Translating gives CASSTDHTYEQYF. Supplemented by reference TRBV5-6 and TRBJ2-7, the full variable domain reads DAGVTQSPTHLIKTRGQQVTLRCSPKSGHDTVSWYQQALGQGPQFIFQYYEEEERQRGNFPDRFSGHQFPNYSSELNVNALLLGDSALYLCASSTDHTYEQYFGPGTRLTVT.

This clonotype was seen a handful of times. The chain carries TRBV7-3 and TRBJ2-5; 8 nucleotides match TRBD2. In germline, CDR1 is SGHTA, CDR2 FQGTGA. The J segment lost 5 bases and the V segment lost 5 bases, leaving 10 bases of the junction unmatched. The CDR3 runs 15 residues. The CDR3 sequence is CASSPGLATVETQYF. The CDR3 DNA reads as TGTGCCAGCAGCCCTGGACTAGCAACGGTGGAGACCCAGTACTTC.

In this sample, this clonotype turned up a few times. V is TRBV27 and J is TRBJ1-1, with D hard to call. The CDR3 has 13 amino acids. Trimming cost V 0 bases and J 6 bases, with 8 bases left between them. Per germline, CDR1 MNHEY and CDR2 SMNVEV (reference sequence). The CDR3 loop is CASSLSLGAEAFF. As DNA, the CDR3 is TGTGCCAGCAGTTTATCTCTTGGGGCTGAAGCTTTCTTT.

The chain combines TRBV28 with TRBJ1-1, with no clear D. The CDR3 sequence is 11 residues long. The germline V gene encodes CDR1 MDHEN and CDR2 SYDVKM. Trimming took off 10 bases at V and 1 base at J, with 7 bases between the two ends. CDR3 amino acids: CAISSNTEAFF. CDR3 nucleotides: TGTGCCATCTCCTCGAACACTGAAGCTTTCTTT.

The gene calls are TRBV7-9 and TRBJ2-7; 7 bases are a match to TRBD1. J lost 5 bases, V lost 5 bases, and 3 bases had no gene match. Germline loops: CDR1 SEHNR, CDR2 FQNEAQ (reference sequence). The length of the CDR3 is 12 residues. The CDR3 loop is CASSDGTDEQYF. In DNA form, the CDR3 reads TGTGCCAGCAGCGACGGGACAGACGAGCAGTACTTC.

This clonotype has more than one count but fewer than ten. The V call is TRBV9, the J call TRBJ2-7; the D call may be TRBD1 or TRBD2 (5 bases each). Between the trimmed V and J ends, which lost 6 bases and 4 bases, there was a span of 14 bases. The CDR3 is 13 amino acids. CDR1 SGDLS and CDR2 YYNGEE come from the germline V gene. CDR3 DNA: TGTGCCAGCAAAGGGGCCGGGGAGTACGAGCAGTACTTC. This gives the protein CASKGAGEYEQYF. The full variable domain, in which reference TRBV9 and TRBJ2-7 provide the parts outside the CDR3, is DSGVTQTPKHLITATGQRVTLRCSPRSGDLSVYWYQQSLDQGLQFLIQYYNGEERAKGNILERFSAQQFPDLHSELNLSSLELGDSALYFCASKGAGEYEQYFGPGTRLTVT.

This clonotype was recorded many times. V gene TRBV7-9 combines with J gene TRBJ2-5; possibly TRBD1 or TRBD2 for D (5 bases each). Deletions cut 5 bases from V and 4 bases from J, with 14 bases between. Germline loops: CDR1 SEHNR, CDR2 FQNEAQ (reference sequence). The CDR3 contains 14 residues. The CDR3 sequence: CASSLFQGVETQYF. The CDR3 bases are TGTGCCAGCAGCCTTTTTCAGGGAGTAGAGACCCAGTACTTC.

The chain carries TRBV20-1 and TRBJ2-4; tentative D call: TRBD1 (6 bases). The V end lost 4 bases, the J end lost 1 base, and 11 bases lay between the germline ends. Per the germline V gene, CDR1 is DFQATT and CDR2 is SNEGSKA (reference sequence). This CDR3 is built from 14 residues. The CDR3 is CSATVRGAKNIQYF. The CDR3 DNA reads TGCAGTGCTACTGTTAGGGGGGCCAAAAACATTCAGTACTTC.

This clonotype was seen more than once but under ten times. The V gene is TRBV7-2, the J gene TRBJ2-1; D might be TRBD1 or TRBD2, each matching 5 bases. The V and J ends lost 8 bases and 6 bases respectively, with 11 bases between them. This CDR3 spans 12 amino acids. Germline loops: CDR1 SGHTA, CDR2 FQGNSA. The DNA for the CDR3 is TGTGCCAGCCGGGAACAGGTCAATGAGCAGTTCTTC. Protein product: CASREQVNEQFF.

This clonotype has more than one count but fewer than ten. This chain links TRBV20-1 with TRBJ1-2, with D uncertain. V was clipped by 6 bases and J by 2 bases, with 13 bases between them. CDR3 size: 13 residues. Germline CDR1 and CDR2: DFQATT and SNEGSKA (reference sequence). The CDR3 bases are TGCAGTGCCCGAGAGCCCACCAACTATGGCTACACCTTC. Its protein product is CSAREPTNYGYTF.

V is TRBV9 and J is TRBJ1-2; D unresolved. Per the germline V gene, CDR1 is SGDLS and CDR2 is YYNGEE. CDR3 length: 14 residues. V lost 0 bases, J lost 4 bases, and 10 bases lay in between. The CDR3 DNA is TGTGCCAGCAGCGTAGACGGCAGATCCTATGGCTACACCTTC. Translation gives CASSVDGRSYGYTF.

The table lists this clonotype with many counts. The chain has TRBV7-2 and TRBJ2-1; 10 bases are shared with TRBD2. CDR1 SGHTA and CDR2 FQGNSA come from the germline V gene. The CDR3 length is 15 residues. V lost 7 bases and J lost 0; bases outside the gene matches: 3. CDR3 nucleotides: TGTGCCAGCAAGGCTAGCGGGAGCTCCTACAATGAGCAGTTCTTC. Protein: CASKASGSSYNEQFF.

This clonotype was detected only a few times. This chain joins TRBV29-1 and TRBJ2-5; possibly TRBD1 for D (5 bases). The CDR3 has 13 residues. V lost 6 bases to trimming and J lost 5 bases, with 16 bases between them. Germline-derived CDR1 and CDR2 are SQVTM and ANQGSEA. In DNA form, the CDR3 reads TGCAGCGTGGGAACAGGTCGATCCGAGACCCAGTACTTC. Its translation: CSVGTGRSETQYF.

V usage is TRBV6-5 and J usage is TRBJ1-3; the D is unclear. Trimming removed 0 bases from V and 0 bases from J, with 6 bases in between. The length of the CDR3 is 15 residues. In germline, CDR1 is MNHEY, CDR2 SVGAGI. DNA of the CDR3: TGTGCCAGCAGTTACTCGCAAGCCTCTGGAAACACCATATATTTT. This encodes CASSYSQASGNTIYF.

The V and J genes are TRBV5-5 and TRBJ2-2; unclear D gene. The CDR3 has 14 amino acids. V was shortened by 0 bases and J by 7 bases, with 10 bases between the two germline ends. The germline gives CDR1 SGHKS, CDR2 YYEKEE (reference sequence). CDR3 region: CASSLGLLSGELFF. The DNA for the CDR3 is TGTGCCAGCAGCTTGGGGCTCCTCAGCGGGGAGCTGTTTTTT.